These 19 T cell receptor beta chains were sequenced from one sample in a study of shared clonotypes between healthy human individuals. The protocol was immunoSEQ multiplex PCR, while the TCRdb copy is restricted to in-frame clones and leaves out a portion. The repertoire has about 730,000 clones, approximately 72% of them found once; the top ten carry approximately 1.8%. Sample: memory CD4+ T cells sorted from blood. Subset defined: CD45RA-negative fraction. The receptors come from a woman aged 30 to 39 in good health.

This chain links TRBV18 with TRBJ1-3; D gene unclear. Trimming pared 3 bases from V and 8 bases from J, leaving 5 bases between. This CDR3 is built from 11 residues. Germline assignment: CDR1 KGHSH and CDR2 LQKENI. CDR3 in DNA: TGTGCCAGCTCACCTGCGGACACCATATATTTT. Translated, it gives CASSPADTIYF. Full variable domain (outside the CDR3, taken from reference TRBV18 and TRBJ1-3): NAGVMQNPRHLVRRRGQEARLRCSPMKGHSHVYWYRQLPEEGLKFMVYLQKENIIDESGMPKERFSAEFPKEGPSILRIQQVVRGDSAAYFCASSPADTIYFGEGSWLTVV.

This clone was detected once. J is TRBJ2-1 and V is TRBV28; D is perhaps TRBD1 (7 bases). This CDR3 region has 14 residues. The V end was cut by 6 bases, the J end by 9 bases, with 18 bases between. Germline V lookup: CDR1 MDHEN, CDR2 SYDVKM. The CDR3: CASSRGDMSSEQFF. As DNA, the CDR3 is TGTGCCAGCAGCAGGGGGGACATGAGTAGTGAGCAGTTCTTC.

This clone has more than one count but fewer than ten. This sequence joins TRBV5-1 and TRBJ1-4; TRBD1 matches at 7 bases. In germline, CDR1 is SGHRS, CDR2 YFSETQ. The CDR3 has 17 amino acids. V shed 2 bases, J shed 6 bases, and the junction held 13 bases outside the gene matches. The CDR3 bases are TGCGCCAGCAGCTTCATCGGGTTGACAGGGTGGGATGAAAAACTGTTTTTT. Protein sequence: CASSFIGLTGWDEKLFF.

The chain joins TRBV5-1 to TRBJ2-1, with D unresolved. V was trimmed by 0 bases and J by 1 base, leaving 8 bases between them. Germline CDR1 and CDR2: SGHRS and YFSETQ. The length of the CDR3 is 15 residues. CDR3 nucleotides: TGCGCCAGCAGCTTGGTAGGTGGGTCCTACAATGAGCAGTTCTTC. As protein: CASSLVGGSYNEQFF.

This chain connects TRBV30 to TRBJ2-7, with unresolved D. This CDR3 has 13 amino acids. From germline, CDR1 is GTSNPN and CDR2 SVGIG (reference sequence). Trimming took off 0 bases at V and 3 bases at J, with 9 bases between the two ends. CDR3: CAWSVNSLYEQYF. CDR3 nucleotide sequence: TGTGCCTGGAGTGTAAACAGTCTCTACGAGCAGTACTTC.

This chain joins TRBV9 and TRBJ2-1; 9 bases align to TRBD2. Germline CDR1 SGDLS, CDR2 YYNGEE. This CDR3 spans 16 amino acids. J lost 2 bases, V lost 3 bases, and 6 bases had no gene match. CDR3 in amino acids: CASSGTSGRAYNEQFF. In DNA form, the CDR3 reads TGTGCCAGCAGCGGAACTAGCGGGCGGGCCTACAATGAGCAGTTCTTC.

This clone was counted a few times. V is TRBV10-2 and J is TRBJ2-2, with 11 bases matching TRBD2. The germline V gene encodes CDR1 WSHSY and CDR2 SAAADI. The length of the CDR3 is 15 residues. V lost 5 bases to trimming and J lost 7 bases; unmatched junction nucleotides: 6. CDR3 DNA sequence: TGCGCCAGCAGTACTAGCGGGAGAGGGGTCGGGGAGCTGTTTTTT. Protein product: CASSTSGRGVGELFF.

This chain joins TRBV19 and TRBJ2-1; D unclear. Germline CDR1 LNHDA, CDR2 SQIVND (reference sequence). V lost 5 bases, J lost 6 bases, and 8 bases lay in between. This CDR3 has 12 amino acids. The CDR3: CASSVVLNEQFF. In DNA, the CDR3 is TGTGCCAGTAGTGTGGTCCTCAATGAGCAGTTCTTC.

The chain combines TRBV5-1 with TRBJ2-7; TRBD1 matches 8 bases. The length of the CDR3 is 12 residues. Germline values: CDR1 SGHRS, CDR2 YFSETQ. V shed 3 bases and J 9 bases; nucleotides not matched to a gene: 5. The CDR3 DNA reads TGCGCCAGCAGCTCAGACAGGGGAGGGCAGTACTTC. Its translation is CASSSDRGGQYF.

The chain has TRBV7-6 and TRBJ1-1; D not resolved. Germline V lookup: CDR1 SGHVS, CDR2 FNYEAQ. The CDR3 runs to 13 residues. V lost 5 bases, J lost 1 base, and 8 bases lay in between. CDR3 in amino acids: CASSSDGNTEAFF. CDR3 in DNA: TGTGCCAGCAGCAGTGACGGGAACACTGAAGCTTTCTTT.

This clone was counted between two and nine times. The chain combines TRBV28 with TRBJ2-7, with TRBD2 identical over 13 bases. Germline-derived CDR1 and CDR2 are MDHEN and SYDVKM. The CDR3 is 16 residues long. V lost 3 bases, J lost 5 bases, and 7 bases stayed unmatched. The CDR3 region has the DNA TGTGCCAGCAGTTTGCCCACTAGCGGGAGGGCCGACGAGCAGTACTTC. Encoded protein: CASSLPTSGRADEQYF. The full variable domain, its missing parts supplied by reference TRBV28 and TRBJ2-7, is DVKVTQSSRYLVKRTGEKVFLECVQDMDHENMFWYRQDPGLGLRLIYFSYDVKMKEKGDIPEGYSVSREKKERFSLILESASTNQTSMYLCASSLPTSGRADEQYFGPGTRLTVT.

A few counts support this clone. J is TRBJ2-7 and V is TRBV27; 10 bases agree with TRBD1. This CDR3 contains 16 residues. Germline lookup yields CDR1 MNHEY and CDR2 SMNVEV (reference sequence). With 5 bases clipped from V and 3 bases from J, the junction kept 10 bases outside the gene matches. The CDR3 nucleotides are TGTGCCAGCAGTCCTCAAGGACAGGGGGGCTACTACGAGCAGTACTTC. Translated: CASSPQGQGGYYEQYF.

This clone is a singleton in its sample. The J gene is TRBJ1-1, the V gene TRBV5-1; D possibly corresponds to TRBD1 (6 bases). This CDR3 spans 11 amino acids. V lost 6 bases and J 7 bases, leaving 10 bases between the germline ends. The V gene's germline CDR1 is SGHRS and CDR2 YFSETQ. In DNA form, the CDR3 reads TGCGCCAGCAAGGGGGAGATTGAAGCTTTCTTT. Its protein product is CASKGEIEAFF.

V and J are TRBV19 and TRBJ2-7, with D hard to call. Trimming took 4 bases from V and 0 from J, leaving 13 bases between them. Per germline, CDR1 LNHDA and CDR2 SQIVND (reference sequence). The CDR3 loop spans 15 amino acids. DNA for the CDR3: TGTGCCAGTAGTACAAAGATTTATCCCTCCTACGAGCAGTACTTC. Residues: CASSTKIYPSYEQYF.

This chain joins TRBV7-8 and TRBJ2-1; 11 positions match TRBD2. The trim removed 2 bases at V and 7 bases at J, leaving 10 bases unmatched. Germline V gene lookup returns CDR1 SGHVS and CDR2 FQNEAQ. The CDR3 is 17 residues long. CDR3 amino acids: CASSLTEGTSGRNEQFF. The CDR3 bases are TGTGCCAGCAGCTTAACAGAGGGTACTAGCGGGAGAAATGAGCAGTTCTTC. Full variable domain (rest looked up from reference TRBV7-8 and TRBJ2-1): GAGVSQSPRYKVAKRGQDVALRCDPISGHVSLFWYQQALGQGPEFLTYFQNEAQLDKSGLPSDRFFAERPEGSVSTLKIQRTQQEDSAVYLCASSLTEGTSGRNEQFFGPGTRLTVL.

This clone was seen at least ten times. The rearrangement uses TRBV7-9 and TRBJ1-1; 8 bases line up with TRBD1. V was pared by 1 base and J by 11 bases, with 9 bases of the junction left unmatched. This CDR3 comprises 14 residues. Germline-derived CDR1 and CDR2 are SEHNR and FQNEAQ (reference sequence). CDR3 sequence reads: CASSLDLHRGKAFF. CDR3 nucleotide sequence: TGTGCCAGCAGCTTAGACCTCCACAGGGGGAAGGCTTTCTTT.

J is TRBJ2-7 and V is TRBV28; 7 nucleotides line up with TRBD1. The CDR3 is 12 residues long. The V gene end was trimmed by 7 bases and the J gene end by 7 bases; junction bases not matched to a gene: 7. Germline V lookup: CDR1 MDHEN, CDR2 SYDVKM. The CDR3 region is CASKTGDREQYF. The CDR3, as DNA: TGTGCCAGCAAAACAGGGGATAGGGAGCAGTACTTC.

Written as DNA, the CDR3 is TGTGCCAGCAGCGTAGGTGTACAGGTGGCCCACGAGCAGTACTTC. Translating gives CASSVGVQVAHEQYF. The J gene is TRBJ2-7, the V gene TRBV9, with D possibly being TRBD1 (5 bases). This CDR3 has 15 residues. The ends were cut back, 0 bases at V and 5 bases at J, with 15 bases in the middle. The V gene's germline CDR1 is SGDLS and CDR2 YYNGEE.

This chain connects TRBV6-5 to TRBJ1-4; TRBD1 is a possible D gene (5 bases). CDR1 is MNHEY and CDR2 is SVGAGI in the germline V gene. CDR3 size: 16 residues. V was clipped by 0 bases and J by 4 bases, with 12 bases between them. CDR3 protein: CASSYSMGLSNEKLFF. CDR3 bases: TGTGCCAGCAGTTACTCGATGGGGCTCAGTAATGAAAAACTGTTTTTT.